This record covers a single TCR beta chain. Its antigen remains unidentified. This CDR3 is built from 16 residues. In germline, CDR1 is KGHSH, CDR2 LQKENI. The V segment lost 3 bases and the J segment 7 bases; nucleotides outside the gene matches: 15. Method: immunoSEQ multiplex PCR; TCRdb's copy keeps in-frame clones and lacks some. The sample lists about 85,000 clones, approximately 88% occurring once. This sample was taken from a study of T cell responses to AZD1222 COVID-19 vaccine. About the research overall: Second-dose recipients at about 4 or about 12 weeks were treated as one pooled group. Study conclusions and caveats: It was only a handful of AZD1222 recipients who were seropositive at baseline. Donors were largely white British and mainly female; clonal diversity was possibly underestimated. Scientists sampled the repertoires only once the peak T cell response had passed.

This TCR was recovered from an adult in good health. The sample was peripheral blood, taken on day 0 of AZD1222 vaccination. The chain carries TRBV18 and TRBJ2-7, with TRBD2 matching 7 bases. CDR3 in amino acids: CASSPIGAAGAGEQYF. The CDR3 DNA sequence: TGTGCCAGCTCACCGATAGGAGCCGCGGGAGCGGGTGAGCAGTACTTC.